This T cell receptor (beta chain) was obtained from a study of response to subunit inactivated influenza vaccine. The CDR3 length is 16 residues. CDR1 is ENHRY, CDR2 SYGVKD, per germline. Trimming cost V 5 bases and J 1 base; bases outside gene matches: 11. TCRdb itself ran the RT-PCR reads through MiXCR, one entry per CDR3 protein. The data hold over 650,000 distinct CDR3 sequences, with under 20% observed a single time. This clonotype has a handful of counts. The antigen remains unidentified. Study observations and caveats: Authors suggested few new T cells are recruited by each seasonal influenza vaccination.

This material consisted of PBMCs from blood, taken more than 4 days after vaccination. This receptor was taken from a man over 45 who received an inactivated influenza vaccine. J is TRBJ2-7 and V is TRBV10-3, with 7 nucleotides matching TRBD2. CDR3 sequence: CAISQREGVRSYEQYF. The DNA of the CDR3 is TGTGCCATCAGTCAGCGGGAAGGGGTGCGGTCCTACGAGCAGTACTTC.